Each of the 24 T cell receptor beta chains below was sequenced from the same sample in a study of T cells in localized non-small cell lung cancer. Some clones are missing from TCRdb's copy, which holds only in-frame ones; the method was immunoSEQ multiplex PCR. The sample consists of 72,000 or so clones, about 83% of them appearing once. Sequences were derived from peripheral blood, sampled before any cancer treatment. The receptor set was obtained from a female donor at least 60 years old with stage I lung adenocarcinoma.

This chain uses TRBV5-1 with TRBJ1-4; tentatively, D is TRBD1 (6 bases). Per germline, CDR1 SGHRS and CDR2 YFSETQ. V was cut by 7 bases and J by 2 bases, with 12 bases left in between. The CDR3 loop spans 14 amino acids. The CDR3 sequence: CASGLQGTNEKLFF. DNA of the CDR3: TGCGCCAGCGGACTACAGGGTACTAATGAAAAACTGTTTTTT.

The chain carries TRBV4-1 and TRBJ1-4; D is undetermined. V lost 1 base and J lost 5, with 14 bases in between. Per the germline V gene, CDR1 is MGHRA and CDR2 is YSYEKL. This CDR3 is 16 amino acids long. The CDR3 DNA follows: TGCGCCAGCAGCCAAGTATCTTGGCAGTCGAATGAAAAACTGTTTTTT. Its protein product is CASSQVSWQSNEKLFF.

The chain is built from TRBV6-6 and TRBJ1-1; D is possibly TRBD1 (5 bases). Trimming took 6 bases from V and 3 from J, leaving 8 bases between them. This CDR3 is built from 12 residues. Germline assignment: CDR1 MNHNY and CDR2 SVGAGI (reference sequence). The CDR3 loop is CASSQQDTEAFF. CDR3 bases: TGTGCCAGCAGCCAACAGGACACTGAAGCTTTCTTT.

In DNA form, the CDR3 reads TGTGCCAGCACGTTCGTCAACACCGGGGAGCTGTTTTTT. This encodes CASTFVNTGELFF. This chain connects TRBV2 to TRBJ2-2; D remains ambiguous. CDR1 SNHLY and CDR2 FYNNEI come from the germline V gene. The CDR3 consists of 13 residues. The V gene lost 7 bases and the J gene lost 2 bases, with 8 bases spanning the gap.

This clone was seen a handful of times. V usage is TRBV10-3 and J usage is TRBJ2-7; a weak D match, TRBD2 (5 bases). Looked up from germline, CDR1 is ENHRY and CDR2 is SYGVKD. V was pared by 0 bases and J by 6 bases, with 12 bases between. The CDR3 covers 14 residues. CDR3: CAISESSGLVEQYF. The CDR3 DNA follows: TGTGCCATCAGTGAGTCCTCGGGGTTGGTCGAGCAGTACTTC.

The genes are TRBV6-1 and TRBJ1-2; D is uncertain. Germline assignment: CDR1 MNHNS and CDR2 SASEGT. The CDR3 totals 13 residues. V was clipped by 5 bases and J by 2 bases, with 9 bases between them. The CDR3 DNA follows: TGTGCCAGCAGTCCTGACCGAAACTATGGCTACACCTTC. Residues: CASSPDRNYGYTF.

This clone was recorded once. This sequence joins TRBV19 and TRBJ2-5; a possible D gene is TRBD1 (5 bases). This CDR3 has 13 amino acids. The germline V gene encodes CDR1 LNHDA and CDR2 SQIVND (reference sequence). V shed 4 bases and J shed 5 bases, with 11 bases lying between them. CDR3 nucleotide sequence: TGTGCCAGTAGTACTAGACAGAAGGAGACCCAGTACTTC. Encoded protein: CASSTRQKETQYF. Full variable domain (missing parts from reference TRBV19 and TRBJ2-5): DGGITQSPKYLFRKEGQNVTLSCEQNLNHDAMYWYRQDPGQGLRLIYYSQIVNDFQKGDIAEGYSVSREKKESFPLTVTSAQKNPTAFYLCASSTRQKETQYFGPGTRLLVL.

The chain links TRBV29-1 to TRBJ2-3, with TRBD1 matching over 9 bases. Looked up from germline, CDR1 is SQVTM and CDR2 is ANQGSEA. The CDR3 totals 13 residues. V was pared by 3 bases and J by 6 bases, with 4 bases of the junction left unmatched. CDR3 region: CSVETGGRDTQYF. In nucleotides, the CDR3 is TGCAGCGTTGAGACAGGGGGGAGGGATACGCAGTATTTT.

The chain is built from TRBV13 and TRBJ2-1; 8 positions agree with TRBD2. Germline CDR1 reads PRHDT; CDR2 reads FYEKMQ (reference sequence). The CDR3 is 11 residues long. V lost 5 bases and J lost 14; bases outside the gene matches: 5. The CDR3 nucleotides read TGTGCCAGCAGCGCCCGGGGGGGGAAGTTCTTC. Translation: CASSARGGKFF.

J is TRBJ1-1 and V is TRBV5-6; a weak D match, TRBD1 (6 bases). The germline CDR1 and CDR2 sequences are SGHDT and YYEEEE. CDR3 length equals 15 residues. V lost 4 bases and J 8 bases, leaving 21 bases between the germline ends. The CDR3 here is CASSAGTHLRNEAFF. The CDR3 DNA sequence: TGTGCCAGCAGCGCCGGGACACACCTTAGAAACGAAGCTTTCTTT.

The CDR3 DNA follows: TGCGCCAGCAGTCCTGCCCCAGGCACCGGGGAGCTGTTTTTT. Translation gives CASSPAPGTGELFF. This chain uses TRBV10-1 with TRBJ2-2; D gene unclear. This CDR3 has 14 amino acids. Looked up from germline, CDR1 is WNHNN and CDR2 is SYGVQD (reference sequence). The V end was cut by 5 bases, the J end by 4 bases, with 11 bases between.

The chain carries TRBV11-2 and TRBJ2-2; D is unclear. The germline CDR1 and CDR2 sequences are SGHAT and FQNNGV. V lost 0 bases and J lost 0, with 14 bases in between. There are 18 residues in the CDR3. The CDR3 protein is CASSLDRRSASNTGELFF. The CDR3 region has the DNA TGTGCCAGCAGCTTAGATAGGAGAAGCGCTTCGAACACCGGGGAGCTGTTTTTT.

This clone was counted once. The rearrangement links TRBV7-9 to TRBJ1-4; tentative D call: TRBD1 (6 bases). Per the germline V gene, CDR1 is SEHNR and CDR2 is FQNEAQ (reference sequence). The CDR3 contains 14 residues. The germline V and J ends were trimmed by 2 bases and 5 bases, with 9 bases remaining between them. This CDR3 is CASSLQGLNEKLFF. CDR3 bases: TGTGCCAGCAGCTTACAGGGGCTGAATGAAAAACTGTTTTTT.

The rearrangement joins TRBV6-5 to TRBJ1-6, with no clear D. CDR1 and CDR2 from the germline V gene are MNHEY and SVGAGI. This CDR3 is 14 amino acids long. The V end lost 0 bases, the J end lost 10 bases, and 10 bases lay between the germline ends. For the CDR3, the DNA is TGTGCCAGCAGTTACTCATCGGGAGAATCACCCCTCCACTTT. Encoded protein: CASSYSSGESPLHF.

The chain joins TRBV6-1 to TRBJ2-4, with a tentative D call TRBD2 (5 bases). Trimming shortened V by 7 bases and J by 7 bases, and 14 bases separated the two germline ends. This CDR3 is built from 13 residues. Per germline, CDR1 MNHNS and CDR2 SASEGT. For the CDR3, the DNA is TGTGCCAGCAAAAAGGGAGACCCGAACATTCAGTACTTC. This translates into CASKKGDPNIQYF.

The gene calls are TRBV27 and TRBJ1-6; a weak D match, TRBD1 (6 bases). Trimming cost V 7 bases and J 4 bases, with 20 bases left between them. The CDR3 spans 17 residues. Germline-derived CDR1 and CDR2 are MNHEY and SMNVEV (reference sequence). CDR3 DNA: TGTGCCAGCACCCTAGGGGGGGTATGGGGTTATAATTCACCCCTCCACTTT. It is translated as CASTLGGVWGYNSPLHF.

The chain has TRBV18 and TRBJ2-6; 11 bases line up with TRBD1. The CDR3 covers 18 residues. V lost 1 base and J lost 0; bases outside the gene matches: 2. Germline CDR1 and CDR2: KGHSH and LQKENI. CDR3 sequence: CASSPLDRGLSGANVLTF. DNA of the CDR3: TGTGCCAGCTCACCACTGGACAGGGGGCTCTCTGGGGCCAACGTCCTGACTTTC.

V is TRBV2 and J is TRBJ1-1; possibly TRBD1 for D (6 bases). V was clipped by 7 bases and J by 1 base, with 10 bases between them. The CDR3 has 13 residues. Looked up from germline, CDR1 is SNHLY and CDR2 is FYNNEI. CDR3 loop: CASINRANTEAFF. The CDR3 bases are TGTGCCAGCATCAACAGGGCGAACACTGAAGCTTTCTTT.

This clone was picked up a small number of times. This rearrangement joins TRBV9 to TRBJ1-3; D is unclear. Germline CDR1 and CDR2: SGDLS and YYNGEE. The CDR3 length is 15 residues. V lost 6 bases to trimming and J lost 2 bases, with 15 bases between them. The CDR3 region has the DNA TGTGCCAGCACCCGGACGGGGAGCGCTGGAAACACCATATATTTT. Translation gives CASTRTGSAGNTIYF.

The J gene is TRBJ2-7, the V gene TRBV11-2, with unresolved D. Trimming removed 1 base from V and 1 base from J, with 14 bases in between. Germline V gives CDR1 SGHAT, CDR2 FQNNGV. The CDR3 covers 16 residues. CDR3 nucleotide sequence: TGTGCCAGCAGCTTAGGGGGTGGGCTTCCTTCCTACGAGCAGTACTTC. It translates to CASSLGGGLPSYEQYF.

This clone was counted only a few times. The genes are TRBV28 and TRBJ1-1; D gene unclear. The CDR3 is 13 amino acids. The V gene's germline CDR1 is MDHEN and CDR2 SYDVKM. Trimming shortened V by 7 bases and J by 2 bases, and 11 bases separated the two germline ends. CDR3 region: CASMGLINTEAFF. CDR3 nucleotides: TGTGCCAGCATGGGGTTAATCAACACTGAAGCTTTCTTT.

The chain uses TRBV7-2 and TRBJ1-1; D unclear. Trimming stripped 2 bases from V and 4 bases from J, with 11 bases between. CDR1 is SGHTA, CDR2 FQGNSA, per germline. There are 14 residues in the CDR3. CDR3 DNA: TGTGCCAGCAGCTTAATCTCTGCGTTCACTGAAGCTTTCTTT. The encoded protein is CASSLISAFTEAFF.

V and J are TRBV30 and TRBJ1-5; D call uncertain. The CDR3 is 14 amino acids. Germline values: CDR1 GTSNPN, CDR2 SVGIG (reference sequence). V was shortened by 3 bases and J by 1 base, with 10 bases between the two germline ends. The CDR3 nucleotides read TGTGCCTGGAGCCCCGGGCACAGCAATCAGCCCCAGCATTTT. This gives the protein CAWSPGHSNQPQHF.

V gene TRBV5-6 combines with J gene TRBJ1-3; D is perhaps TRBD1 (6 bases). The CDR3 is made up of 15 amino acids. Germline values: CDR1 SGHDT, CDR2 YYEEEE. Trimming cost V 1 base and J 2 bases, with 10 bases left between them. CDR3: CASSLRGGTGNTIYF. The CDR3 DNA is TGTGCCAGCAGCTTGCGGGGGGGCACTGGAAACACCATATATTTT.